This T cell receptor beta chain was identified during a study of shared clonotypes between healthy human individuals. The overall study: Per-donor plates numbered three CD4 naive, three CD4 memory, two CD8 naive and one CD8 memory.

This clone was picked up one time. Its antigen is unidentified. This same CDR3 is encoded by further DNA sequences in the sample. From germline, CDR1 is MNHEY and CDR2 SMNVEV (reference sequence). The V segment lost 6 bases and the J segment 4 bases; nucleotides outside the gene matches: 3. There are 13 residues in the CDR3. Whole-study results and caveats: Generation probabilities of non-shared clonotypes were lower (relative to those shared by all four donors).

The study ran the assay at deep level. The assay was immunoSEQ multiplex PCR, and TCRdb's table has in-frame clones only and misses some. Found here are around 690,000 clones, about 92% of them singletons; the top ten hold around a third. The sequence came from a man between 18 and 35 years old in good health. Some clones in this sample may be carry-over from other donors' samples. The sample comprised memory CD8+ T cells from PBMCs. Indicated subset: CD45RO+ cells pooled with CCR7-negative TemRA cells. The chain recombines TRBV27 with TRBJ1-3, with 7 bases aligning to TRBD1. DNA of the CDR3: TGTGCCAGCAGCTGGGACAGAGGAAACACCATATATTTT. It yields the protein CASSWDRGNTIYF.